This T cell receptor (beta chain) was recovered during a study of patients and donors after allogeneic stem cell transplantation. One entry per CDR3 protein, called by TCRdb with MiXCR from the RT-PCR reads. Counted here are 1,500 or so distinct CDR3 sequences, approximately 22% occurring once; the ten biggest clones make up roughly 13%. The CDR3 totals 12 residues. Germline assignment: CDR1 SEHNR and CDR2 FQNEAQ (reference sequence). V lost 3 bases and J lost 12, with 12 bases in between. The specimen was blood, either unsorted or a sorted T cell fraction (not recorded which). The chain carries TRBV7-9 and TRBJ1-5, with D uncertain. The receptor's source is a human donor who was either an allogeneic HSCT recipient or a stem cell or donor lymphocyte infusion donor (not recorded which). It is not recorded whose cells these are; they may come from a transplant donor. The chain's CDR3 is CASSFDRDRQHF. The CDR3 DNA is TGTGCCAGCAGCTTTGACCGCGATCGCCAGCATTTT.